The T cell receptor beta chain under discussion was sequenced for a study of CD8 T cells in Susac syndrome (dated by TCRdb to the late 2010s). Concerning the study at large: Among the sequenced Susac syndrome patients, five or six had clinically active disease and about eight were in clinical remission. Susac syndrome patients were therapy-naive, on corticosteroids (some also receiving IVIg), or on IVIg alone at blood withdrawal. Whether CD8+ T cell activation and differentiation in Susac syndrome was antigen driven was tested using repertoire sequencing. CD8+ T cell repertoire clonality was compared between 11 to 12 healthy donors, roughly 14 Susac syndrome patients and 15 multiple sclerosis patients.

The germline V gene specifies SGDLS as CDR1 and YYNGEE as CDR2. At the junction V is shortened by 3 bases and J by 2 bases; bases outside the gene matches: 5. The CDR3 has 16 amino acids, counting the end cysteine and phenylalanine. Solely the CDR3 DNA is kept, with 48 bases framed from the first base. What the study reported, not specific to this receptor: In the total CD8+ and CD8+ TEMRA repertoires, more than 15 and five Susac-specific public clones, respectively, were identified. The TCR sequencing and HLA analysis was acknowledged to have included a relatively small number of individuals. Clonal expansion was observed in Susac syndrome CD8+ repertoires, with the highest expansion in CD8+ TEMRA cells and greater expansion in clinically active than in remitting patients.

About this clonotype itself: This clone's antigen is unknown. Per-base qualities were not stored, and no clone one base away is much larger.

Peripheral blood CD8+ and CD4+ T cells from healthy donors, Susac syndrome patients and multiple sclerosis patients were profiled using high-throughput TCR beta sequencing. The Susac syndrome patients fulfilled recently defined diagnostic criteria for definite or probable disease. Bulk CD8+ and CD4+ T cells were purified by magnetic negative isolation, whereas CD8+ TEMRA cells were enriched by FACS. Blood was drawn into EDTA tubes, processed within 24 hours, and PBMCs were isolated by density gradient centrifugation. PBMCs intended for TCR sequencing were cryopreserved in liquid nitrogen and thawed later in a water bath at 37 degrees C. The sorted or isolated CD4+, CD8+ and CD8+ TEMRA cells had a purity of 90% or higher. RNA was extracted with the RNeasy kit and about 0.5 to 1 ug was reverse transcribed using random hexamers. TCR beta CDR3 regions were amplified with the immunoSEQ multiplex PCR assay covering 54 Vbeta and 13 Jbeta segments. PCR amplification bias was corrected by using a synthetic template baseline for primer optimization and computational correction. The original pipeline was this. Reads were annotated to V, D and J genes according to IMGT and were analyzed with immunoSEQ Analyzer, with only productive sequences retained. To calculate clonality, Shannon entropy was normalized by log2 of the number of productive unique sequences and then subtracted from one. For each patient and control, public and private clones were evaluated among the 100 most prevalent clones. Clones were defined as Susac-specific when absent from the healthy and MS cohorts, from 1,000 to 1,100 published viral clones and from other ImmuneACCESS disease sequences. TCRdb applied fastp at Q25 and MiXCR to the public reads, then kept only in-frame beta chains. Rows matching on CDR3 protein sequence are summarized as one entry with the most common DNA and genes. What appears here as the V and J calls and clone size reflects TCRdb's work, not the paper's. This sample gives under 85,000 distinct CDR3 sequences in total; roughly 92% of them show up just once. Clones ranked in the top ten supply approximately 0.5% of the sample.

The specimen was CD8+ T cells from PBMCs. The source is a human donor with Susac syndrome. The chain couples TRBV9 to TRBJ1-6, and TRBD1 aligns with 7 junction nucleotides. Here the CDR3 is given as CASSARDSTYNSPLHF. The nucleotide sequence reads as follows: TGTGCCAGCAGCGCCCGGGACAGTACCTATAATTCACCCCTCCACTTT.